The 8 T cell receptor beta chains below all came from one sample that was sequenced in a study of chemoradiotherapy in HPV16-positive cancers. Clones were read by immunoSEQ multiplex PCR, and TCRdb kept only the in-frame ones, dropping some. Seen here are approximately 6,100 clones, around nine tenths observed once, and the top ten hold 27%. The material sequenced was blood, taken from a patient who underwent chemoradiotherapy. Receptor source: a human donor with HPV-associated anogenital cancer.

This rearrangement joins TRBV10-3 to TRBJ1-2; no firm D call. The CDR3 loop spans 13 amino acids. Trimming took off 0 bases at V and 1 base at J, with 3 bases between the two ends. Germline-derived CDR1 and CDR2 are ENHRY and SYGVKD. The DNA of the CDR3 is TGTGCCATCAGTGAGTCGGGTAACTATGGCTACACCTTC. Its protein product is CAISESGNYGYTF.

The chain is built from TRBV5-1 and TRBJ2-5; 8 nucleotides agree with TRBD2. J gave up 2 bases and V 0 bases, and 3 bases lay outside the gene matches. CDR1 and CDR2 (germline): SGHRS, YFSETQ. The CDR3 loop spans 15 amino acids. The CDR3 nucleotides are TGCGCCAGCAGCTTGGACGGGAGGGGACAAGAGACCCAGTACTTC. Translated, it gives CASSLDGRGQETQYF.

This chain connects TRBV28 to TRBJ1-1, with 9 bases lining up with TRBD1. The CDR3 extends over 14 amino acids. V lost 5 bases to trimming and J lost 6 bases; unmatched junction nucleotides: 7. The germline CDR1 and CDR2 sequences are MDHEN and SYDVKM. In DNA, the CDR3 is TGTGCCAGCAGTCCAGGACAGGGGATACCTGAAGCTTTCTTT. This encodes CASSPGQGIPEAFF.

The chain combines TRBV5-5 with TRBJ1-5; D gene uncertain. V lost 2 bases and J 0 bases, leaving 12 bases between the germline ends. The CDR3 loop spans 16 amino acids. Germline CDR1 reads SGHKS; CDR2 reads YYEKEE (reference sequence). The CDR3 DNA reads as TGTGCCAGCAGCTTAATCGCAAGCGATAGCAATCAGCCCCAGCATTTT. Its protein is CASSLIASDSNQPQHF.

V and J are TRBV28 and TRBJ1-2; possibly TRBD1 for D (5 bases). Germline assignment: CDR1 MDHEN and CDR2 SYDVKM. The germline V and J ends were trimmed by 1 base and 2 bases, with 8 bases remaining between them. The length of the CDR3 is 14 residues. The CDR3 coding sequence is TGTGCCAGCAGTTTATCAGGGCTCAACTATGGCTACACCTTC. Encoded protein: CASSLSGLNYGYTF.

The rearrangement uses TRBV18 and TRBJ2-2; D not certain. CDR1 is KGHSH and CDR2 is LQKENI in the germline V gene. This CDR3 contains 15 residues. V lost 0 bases to trimming and J lost 1 base, with 6 bases between them. CDR3 loop: CASSPPRQNTGELFF. CDR3 in DNA: TGTGCCAGCTCACCACCGAGACAGAACACCGGGGAGCTGTTTTTT.

This chain joins TRBV15 and TRBJ1-5; maybe TRBD1 (6 bases). Germline assignment: CDR1 LNHNV and CDR2 YYDKDF (reference sequence). The CDR3 is 13 residues long. V was shortened by 9 bases and J by 1 base, with 10 bases between the two germline ends. This CDR3 is CATKGGSNQPQHF. The CDR3 DNA reads TGTGCCACGAAGGGGGGCAGCAATCAGCCCCAGCATTTT.

The J gene is TRBJ2-5, the V gene TRBV14; perhaps TRBD1 as D (6 bases). V was cut by 4 bases and J by 0 bases, with 15 bases left in between. The length of the CDR3 is 16 residues. Looked up from germline, CDR1 is SGHDN and CDR2 is FVKESK. The CDR3 nucleotides are TGTGCCAGCAGCCCGAAGGACAGAGAGTACCAAGAGACCCAGTACTTC. Translation: CASSPKDREYQETQYF.